The entry below describes one T cell receptor beta chain. Using immunoSEQ multiplex PCR, the repertoire was profiled, and TCRdb retains in-frame clones only, with some absent. This table has 52,000 or so clones, almost 70% appearing once. These data are taken from a study of CD4+ T cells in melanoma. The CDR3 has 16 amino acids. V trimming: 5 bases; J trimming: 5 bases; junction bases outside the gene matches: 8. Germline V gives CDR1 SGHTA, CDR2 FQGTGA. This chain joins TRBV7-3 and TRBJ2-3, with 12 bases identical to TRBD2. This clonotype was sampled from a human donor with melanoma. The sample taken for sequencing was tumor tissue. CDR3 sequence reads: CASSPSLAGGQDTQYF. DNA for the CDR3: TGTGCCAGCAGCCCTTCACTAGCGGGGGGCCAAGATACGCAGTATTTT.